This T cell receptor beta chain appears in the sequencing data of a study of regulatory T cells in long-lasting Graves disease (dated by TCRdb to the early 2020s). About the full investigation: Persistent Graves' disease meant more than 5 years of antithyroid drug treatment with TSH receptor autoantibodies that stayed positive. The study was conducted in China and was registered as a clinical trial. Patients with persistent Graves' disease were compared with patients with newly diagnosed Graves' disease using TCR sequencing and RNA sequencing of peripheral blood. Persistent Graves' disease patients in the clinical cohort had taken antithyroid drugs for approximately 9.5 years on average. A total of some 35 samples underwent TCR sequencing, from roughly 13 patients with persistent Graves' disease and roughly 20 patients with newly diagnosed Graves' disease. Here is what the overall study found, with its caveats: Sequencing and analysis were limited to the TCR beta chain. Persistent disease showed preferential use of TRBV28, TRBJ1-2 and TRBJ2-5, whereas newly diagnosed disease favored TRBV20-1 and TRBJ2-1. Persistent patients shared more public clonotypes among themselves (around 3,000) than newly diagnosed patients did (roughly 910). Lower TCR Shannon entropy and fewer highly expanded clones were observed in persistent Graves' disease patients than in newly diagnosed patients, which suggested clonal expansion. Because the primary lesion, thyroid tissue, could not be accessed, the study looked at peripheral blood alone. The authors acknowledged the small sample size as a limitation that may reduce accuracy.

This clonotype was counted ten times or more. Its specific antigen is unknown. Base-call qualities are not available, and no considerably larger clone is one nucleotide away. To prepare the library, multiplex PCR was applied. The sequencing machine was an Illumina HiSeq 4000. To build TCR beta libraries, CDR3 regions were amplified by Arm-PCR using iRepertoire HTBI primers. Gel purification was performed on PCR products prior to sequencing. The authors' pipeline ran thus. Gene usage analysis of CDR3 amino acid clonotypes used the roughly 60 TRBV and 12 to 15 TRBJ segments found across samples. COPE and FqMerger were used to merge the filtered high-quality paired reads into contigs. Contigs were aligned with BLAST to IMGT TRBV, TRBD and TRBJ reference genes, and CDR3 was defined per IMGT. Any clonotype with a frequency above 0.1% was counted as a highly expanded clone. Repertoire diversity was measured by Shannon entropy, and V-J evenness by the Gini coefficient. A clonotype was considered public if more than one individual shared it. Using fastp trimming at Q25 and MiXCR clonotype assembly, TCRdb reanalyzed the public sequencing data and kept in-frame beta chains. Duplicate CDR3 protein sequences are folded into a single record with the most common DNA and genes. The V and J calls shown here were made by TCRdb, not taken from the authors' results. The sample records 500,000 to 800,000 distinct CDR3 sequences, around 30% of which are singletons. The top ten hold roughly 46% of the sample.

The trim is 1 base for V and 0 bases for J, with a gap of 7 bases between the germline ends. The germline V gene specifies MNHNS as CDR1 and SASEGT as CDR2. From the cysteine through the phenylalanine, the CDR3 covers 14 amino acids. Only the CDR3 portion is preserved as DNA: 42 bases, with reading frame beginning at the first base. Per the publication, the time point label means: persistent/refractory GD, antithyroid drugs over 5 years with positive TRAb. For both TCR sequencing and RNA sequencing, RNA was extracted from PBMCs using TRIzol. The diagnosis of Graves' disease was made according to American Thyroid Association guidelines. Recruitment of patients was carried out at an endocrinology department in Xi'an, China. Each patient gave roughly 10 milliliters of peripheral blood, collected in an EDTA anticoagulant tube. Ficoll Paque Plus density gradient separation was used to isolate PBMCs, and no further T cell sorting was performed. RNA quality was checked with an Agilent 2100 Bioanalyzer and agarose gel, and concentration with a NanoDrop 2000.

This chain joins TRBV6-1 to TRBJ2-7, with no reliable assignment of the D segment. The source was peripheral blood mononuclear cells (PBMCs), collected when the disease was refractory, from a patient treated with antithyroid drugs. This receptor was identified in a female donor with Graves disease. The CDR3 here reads CASSEGPASYEQYF. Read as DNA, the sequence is TGTGCCAGCAGTGAAGGGCCTGCCTCCTACGAGCAGTACTTC.